These 17 T cell receptor beta chains were sequenced from one sample in a study of T cells in Graves' hyperthyroidism and ophthalmopathy. There were TCR beta CDR3 regions amplified from RNA transcripts. In the first-round RT-PCR of the TCR CDR3, the HTBI primer set was used. TCRdb ran MiXCR on the multiplex PCR reads and lists one entry per CDR3 protein. The sample lists roughly 560,000 distinct CDR3 sequences; around 15% were seen once. The sample taken for sequencing was blood. The receptor source for this set is a woman aged 35 to 49 with Graves' ophthalmopathy.

In this sample, this clonotype turned up many times. The gene calls are TRBV29-1 and TRBJ2-5; 9 nucleotides line up with TRBD2. Germline CDR1 and CDR2: SQVTM and ANQGSEA. Trimming removed 3 bases from V and 5 bases from J; junction bases left unmatched: 7. The CDR3 is 14 residues long. CDR3 amino acids: CSVDGGRAPETQYF. Written as DNA, the CDR3 is TGCAGCGTTGATGGCGGGAGGGCCCCGGAGACCCAGTACTTC.

At least ten counts were recorded for this clonotype. The chain couples TRBV12-3 or TRBV12-4 to TRBJ1-5; D is ambiguous. Between the trimmed V and J ends, which lost 2 bases and 1 base, there was a span of 6 bases. The CDR3 has 14 amino acids. CDR3 sequence reads: CASSLLGSNQPQHF. CDR3 sequence (DNA): TGTGCCAGCAGTTTACTAGGGAGCAATCAGCCCCAGCATTTT.

The chain carries TRBV11-2 and TRBJ2-7, with no clear D. The length of the CDR3 is 11 residues. Trimming pared 7 bases from V and 2 bases from J, leaving 6 bases between. Germline values: CDR1 SGHAT, CDR2 FQNNGV. The CDR3 reads CASKTTYEQYF. The DNA of the CDR3 is TGTGCCAGCAAAACGACCTACGAGCAGTACTTC.

This clonotype was counted ten times or more. V usage is TRBV20-1 and J usage is TRBJ2-5; 7 bases line up with TRBD2. V shed 5 bases and J 5 bases; nucleotides not matched to a gene: 11. The germline V gene encodes CDR1 DFQATT and CDR2 SNEGSKA (reference sequence). The CDR3 spans 14 residues. CDR3 nucleotides: TGCAGTGCTTGGGGGGGGGGAGCCCCGGAGACCCAGTACTTC. Encoded protein: CSAWGGGAPETQYF.

This clonotype appeared a few times. The junction shows a germline mismatch at one end, possibly a read error. The J gene is TRBJ1-2, the V gene TRBV28; unclear D gene. This CDR3 contains 14 residues. Germline CDR1 reads MDHEN; CDR2 reads SYDVKM. This chain's CDR3 is CAGSLLLLGNGYTF. CDR3 DNA: TGTGCCGGCAGTTTACTCCTATTAGGAAACGGCTACACCTTC.

This clonotype was seen repeatedly, ten times or more. The chain combines TRBV20-1 with TRBJ1-2; D is perhaps TRBD1 (5 bases). Germline V CDR1 and CDR2: DFQATT, SNEGSKA (reference sequence). The CDR3 has 14 amino acids. Trimming removed 0 bases from V and 2 bases from J, with 10 bases in between. The CDR3 region is CSARDSGGNYGYTF. The CDR3 nucleotides read TGCAGTGCTAGAGATTCGGGGGGGAACTATGGCTACACCTTC.

The chain combines TRBV28 with TRBJ1-2; D perhaps matches TRBD1 (6 bases). The CDR3 is made up of 15 amino acids. V dropped 2 bases and J dropped 4 bases, with 14 bases sitting between them. The V gene's germline CDR1 is MDHEN and CDR2 SYDVKM. The CDR3 spells CASSLNVGGGYGYTF. The DNA of the CDR3 is TGTGCCAGCAGTTTAAACGTGGGGGGCGGCTATGGCTACACCTTC.

This clonotype came up many times. The CDR3 nucleotides are TGTGCCAGCAGACAACAGAGGGAAAAACTGTTTTTT. Protein product: CASRQQREKLFF. This chain links TRBV28 with TRBJ1-4, with D unclear. This CDR3 is 12 amino acids long. CDR1 and CDR2 (germline): MDHEN, SYDVKM. Trimming took 6 bases from V and 8 from J, leaving 10 bases between them.

This clonotype was observed at least ten times. This chain connects TRBV6-5 to TRBJ2-5; D is unresolved. CDR1 MNHEY and CDR2 SVGAGI come from the germline V gene. Trimming took 0 bases from V and 5 from J, leaving 13 bases between them. The CDR3 contains 15 residues. DNA for the CDR3: TGTGCCAGCAGTTACTCACCTGGGTCCCGGGAGACCCAGTACTTC. Its protein is CASSYSPGSRETQYF.

The J gene is TRBJ1-2, the V gene TRBV5-1; TRBD1 is a possible D gene (6 bases). V dropped 4 bases and J dropped 4 bases, with 11 bases sitting between them. This CDR3 contains 13 residues. Germline CDR1 reads SGHRS; CDR2 reads YFSETQ. This CDR3 is CASSRRQAYGYTF. In nucleotides, the CDR3 is TGCGCCAGCAGCCGTCGACAGGCCTATGGCTACACCTTC.

This clonotype was found many times. This chain connects TRBV28 to TRBJ2-5; D unresolved. The CDR3 is made up of 14 amino acids. Deletions cut 6 bases from V and 2 bases from J, with 13 bases between. Germline V lookup: CDR1 MDHEN, CDR2 SYDVKM. The CDR3 spells CASRPSGLQETQYF. CDR3 DNA: TGTGCCAGCAGACCTTCGGGCTTACAAGAGACCCAGTACTTC.

In its sample, this clonotype was seen a few times. V and J are TRBV6-2 or TRBV6-3 and TRBJ2-5, with a tentative D call TRBD1 (5 bases). V was clipped by 1 base and J by 0 bases, with 9 bases between them. Germline CDR1 is MNHEY and CDR2 is SVGEGT. This CDR3 is 15 amino acids long. CDR3 nucleotides: TGTGCCAGCAGTTACTTAAGGACAAACCAAGAGACCCAGTACTTC. This encodes CASSYLRTNQETQYF.

This clonotype has a count of ten or more. Because it lacks the conserved phenylalanine or tryptophan at the end, this CDR3 is likely a read error. The rearrangement joins TRBV28 to TRBJ2-5, with 7 nucleotides matching TRBD1. Trimming at V came to 6 bases and at J to 4 bases, leaving 8 bases not matched to a gene. This CDR3 has 14 residues. CDR1 and CDR2 from the germline V gene are MDHEN and SYDVKM. The CDR3: CASRLHRGGETQYL. Here the CDR3 DNA reads TGTGCCAGCAGGCTTCACAGGGGCGGAGAGACCCAGTACCTC.

This clonotype occurred many times. The chain carries TRBV19 and TRBJ2-4, with 8 bases identical to TRBD1. This CDR3 comprises 17 residues. V gave up 4 bases and J gave up 2 bases; unmatched junction bases: 10. Germline CDR1 and CDR2: LNHDA and SQIVND (reference sequence). This chain's CDR3 is CASSTPGQGGSKNIQYF. The CDR3 bases are TGTGCCAGTAGTACCCCCGGACAGGGTGGGTCCAAAAACATTCAGTACTTC. Drawing the rest from reference TRBV19 and TRBJ2-4, the complete variable domain is DGGITQSPKYLFRKEGQNVTLSCEQNLNHDAMYWYRQDPGQGLRLIYYSQIVNDFQKGDIAEGYSVSREKKESFPLTVTSAQKNPTAFYLCASSTPGQGGSKNIQYFGAGTRLSVL.

The table lists this clonotype with many counts. V is TRBV27 and J is TRBJ1-2, with unresolved D. V lost 5 bases, J lost 0 bases, and 13 bases lay in between. The CDR3 has 15 amino acids. Per the germline V gene, CDR1 is MNHEY and CDR2 is SMNVEV (reference sequence). The CDR3 DNA reads as TGTGCCAGCAGTCCAGGACTAGCGGCTAACTATGGCTACACCTTC. Translated, it gives CASSPGLAANYGYTF.

The chain recombines TRBV25-1 with TRBJ1-3; the D is unclear. CDR1 and CDR2 (germline): MGHDK, SYGVNS. This CDR3 region has 14 residues. The V end lost 3 bases, the J end lost 2 bases, and 8 bases lay between the germline ends. CDR3 region: CASSEGTPGNTIYF. The CDR3 DNA reads TGTGCCAGCAGTGAGGGCACCCCTGGAAACACCATATATTTT.

At least ten counts were recorded for this clonotype. The chain links TRBV6-5 to TRBJ2-5; 9 nucleotides line up with TRBD1. The V gene's germline CDR1 is MNHEY and CDR2 SVGAGI. Trimming at V came to 6 bases and at J to 4 bases, leaving 6 bases not matched to a gene. The CDR3 contains 14 residues. CDR3 bases: TGTGCCAGCAGACCGACAGGGGGTGGAGAGACCCAGTACTTC. Amino acid sequence: CASRPTGGGETQYF.